The present T cell receptor beta chain was sequenced within a study of identical twins. Study conclusions and caveats: Beta out-of-frame sequences showed weaker excess twin sharing. Rather than following the same donors, the conclusions depended on cross-sectional statistical analysis.

This clonotype was counted only a few times. Its target is not known. TCRdb passed the 5' RACE reads through MiXCR, listing each CDR3 protein once. The sample has 550,000 to 700,000 distinct CDR3 sequences; roughly 9.9% are singletons. This sample also belongs to another study, concerning yellow fever vaccine responses in identical twins.

The sample consisted of PBMCs. The source is a woman aged 18-29 years in good health.

CDR3 DNA: TGCAGTGCTATCCCCCCCCGGACAGGGCTCTCAGATACGCAGTATTTT. Translation gives CSAIPPRTGLSDTQYF. The V and J genes are TRBV20-1 and TRBJ2-3, with 8 bases aligning to TRBD1. Germline V gives CDR1 DFQATT, CDR2 SNEGSKA (reference sequence). The CDR3 is 16 amino acids. V lost 4 bases, J lost 4 bases, and 13 bases stayed unmatched.